A selection of T cell receptor beta chains follows, all from one sample in a study of T cells in Graves' hyperthyroidism and ophthalmopathy. TCRdb used MiXCR to reprocess the multiplex PCR reads, holding one entry per CDR3 protein. The sample consists of roughly 740,000 distinct CDR3 sequences, 16% of them appearing once. The specimen sequenced was blood. Every receptor here comes from a man between 18 and 29 years old with Graves' hyperthyroidism. Both conserved end residues are part of each CDR3. D genes are given only for firm matches. Rows may omit the clone size; those that give it use once, few, many or a size class.

length	D	V	size	J	CDR3	DNA
14	.	TRBV27	few	TRBJ1-6	CASSLSRADSPLHF	TGTGCCAGCAGTTTATCCAGGGCTGATTCACCCCTCCACTTT
13	.	TRBV20-1	.	TRBJ1-6	CSASSQENSPLHF	TGCAGTGCTAGCTCCCAGGAGAATTCACCCCTCCACTTT
15	TRBD1	TRBV11-3	many	TRBJ2-6	CASSFTGAGANVLTF	TGTGCCAGCAGCTTTACAGGGGCTGGGGCCAACGTCCTGACTTTC
13	TRBD1	TRBV2	many	TRBJ1-5	CASSDPTGEPQHF	TGTGCCAGCAGTGACCCCACAGGGGAGCCCCAGCATTTT
14	TRBD2	TRBV6-1	.	TRBJ2-5	CASTPTGGGETQYF	TGTGCCAGCACTCCTACCGGGGGGGGGGAGACCCAGTACTTC
14	.	TRBV28	many	TRBJ1-1	CASSPVNMNTEAFF	TGTGCCAGCAGTCCAGTTAACATGAACACTGAAGCTTTCTTT
17	.	TRBV7-9	.	TRBJ2-1	CASSFTGSGESYNEQFF	TGTGCCAGCAGCTTCACAGGGTCGGGCGAGTCCTACAATGAGCAGTTCTTC
14	.	TRBV27	many	TRBJ2-1	CASNLIGTSGEQFF	TGTGCCAGCAACCTAATAGGGACGAGCGGTGAGCAGTTCTTC
15	.	TRBV5-5	many	TRBJ1-1	CASIKGTIPNTEAFF	TGTGCCAGCATAAAGGGGACAATCCCGAACACTGAAGCTTTCTTT
12	.	TRBV29-1	.	TRBJ2-7	CSVVGESYEQYF	TGCAGCGTTGTTGGGGAGAGCTACGAGCAGTACTTC
15	.	TRBV28	many	TRBJ1-4	CASSLTGNLGEKLFF	TGTGCCAGCAGTTTAACAGGAAACTTAGGTGAAAAACTGTTTTTT
15	TRBD2	TRBV29-1	.	TRBJ2-1	CSVVGGRGSYNEQFF	TGCAGCGTTGTCGGCGGGAGAGGGTCCTACAATGAGCAGTTCTTC
13	TRBD1	TRBV12-3/TRBV12-4	many	TRBJ2-5	CASSGQSQETQYF	TGTGCCAGCTCGGGACAGAGCCAAGAGACCCAGTACTTC
15	.	TRBV28	few	TRBJ1-4	CASSRTGSGDEKLFF	TGTGCCAGCAGTAGAACAGGGAGCGGAGATGAAAAACTGTTTTTT
14	.	TRBV2	many	TRBJ2-7	CASSDVADTYEQYF	TGTGCCAGCAGTGATGTAGCGGATACCTACGAGCAGTACTTC
16	.	TRBV11-1	many	TRBJ2-3	CASSLDLDPWADTQYF	TGTGCCAGCAGCTTAGACCTCGACCCGTGGGCAGATACGCAGTATTTT
15	.	TRBV6-1	.	TRBJ1-5	CASSEAQVGNQPQHF	TGTGCCAGCAGTGAAGCGCAGGTTGGCAATCAGCCCCAGCATTTT
15	TRBD2	TRBV28	many	TRBJ2-3	CASSGGRVSTDTQYF	TGTGCCAGCAGTGGAGGGAGGGTTAGCACAGATACGCAGTATTTT
17	TRBD1	TRBV30	many	TRBJ2-1	CAWSVLRTGNSGNEQFF	TGTGCCTGGAGTGTACTTCGGACAGGGAATAGCGGCAATGAGCAGTTCTTC
15	TRBD2	TRBV7-2	.	TRBJ2-7	CASSLVTSGRDEQYF	TGTGCCAGCAGCTTAGTCACTAGCGGGAGGGACGAGCAGTACTTC
15	.	TRBV18	.	TRBJ1-2	CASPPSDVTNYGYTF	TGTGCCAGCCCTCCATCGGACGTAACTAACTATGGCTACACCTTC
14	.	TRBV6-1	.	TRBJ1-4	CASSDWGMDEKLFF	TGTGCCAGCAGTGATTGGGGAATGGATGAAAAACTGTTTTTT
14	TRBD2	TRBV7-9	many	TRBJ2-1	CASSPGTIPNEQFF	TGTGCCAGCAGCCCCGGGACTATACCCAATGAGCAGTTCTTC
16	TRBD2	TRBV29-1	.	TRBJ2-7	CSVEEGSSGLPYEQYF	TGCAGCGTTGAAGAAGGGAGTAGCGGGTTACCGTACGAGCAGTACTTC
14	.	TRBV5-1	.	TRBJ2-7	CASSFDSRSYEQYF	TGCGCCAGCAGCTTCGACTCCCGCTCCTACGAGCAGTACTTC
14	.	TRBV28	many	TRBJ2-1	CASSPGVERGEQFF	TGTGCCAGCAGCCCAGGGGTCGAGAGGGGTGAGCAGTTCTTC
11	.	TRBV29-1	.	TRBJ2-2	CSVTSSGELFF	TGCAGCGTTACTTCGAGCGGGGAGCTGTTTTTT
12	.	TRBV6-1	once	TRBJ2-1	CASIGGGIEQFF	TGTGCCAGCATCGGGGGAGGAATTGAGCAGTTCTTC
13	.	TRBV28	many	TRBJ2-3	CASSSEPEDTQYF	TGTGCCAGCAGTTCGGAACCAGAAGATACGCAGTATTTT
14	TRBD2	TRBV7-9	many	TRBJ2-7	CASSATSGNYEQYF	TGTGCCAGCAGCGCGACTAGCGGAAACTACGAGCAGTACTTC
13	TRBD1	TRBV24-1	few	TRBJ1-5	CATSDSLGTGQHF	TGTGCCACCAGTGATTCCCTTGGGACAGGTCAGCATTTT
14	.	TRBV19	few	TRBJ1-4	CASQRGGAGEKLFF	TGTGCCAGTCAGAGGGGGGGCGCAGGTGAAAAACTGTTTTTT
12	TRBD1	TRBV20-1	many	TRBJ2-5	CSARDGTVTQYF	TGCAGTGCTAGAGATGGGACAGTGACCCAGTACTTC
13	.	TRBV29-1	.	TRBJ1-2	CSVDGPDNYGYTF	TGCAGCGTTGACGGGCCCGACAACTATGGCTACACCTTC
15	TRBD2	TRBV5-8	many	TRBJ2-7	CASSPTSGGSYEQYF	TGTGCCAGCTCACCGACTAGCGGGGGTTCCTACGAGCAGTACTTC
13	.	TRBV7-9	.	TRBJ1-1	CASSLEVNAEAFF	TGTGCCAGCAGCTTAGAGGTTAACGCTGAAGCTTTCTTT
14	.	TRBV25-1	.	TRBJ2-1	CASSDTDTYNEQFF	TGTGCCAGCAGTGATACAGATACCTACAATGAGCAGTTCTTC
15	.	TRBV4-3	many	TRBJ2-7	CASSQGVGYFYEQYF	TGCGCCAGCAGCCAAGGAGTCGGCTATTTCTACGAGCAGTACTTC
15	.	TRBV11-2	.	TRBJ2-1	CASSLLGAPYNEQFF	TGTGCCAGCAGCCTTCTGGGGGCGCCCTACAATGAGCAGTTCTTC
13	.	TRBV28	.	TRBJ2-1	CASTLHEDNEQFF	TGTGCCAGCACCCTCCACGAGGACAATGAGCAGTTCTTC
13	.	TRBV6-1	.	TRBJ2-7	CASSPLTGYEQYF	TGTGCCAGCAGTCCTCTGACAGGCTACGAGCAGTACTTC
17	TRBD1	TRBV24-1	.	TRBJ1-2	CATSGAGGSLENYGYTF	TGTGCCACCAGTGGCGCAGGGGGCTCATTAGAGAACTATGGCTACACCTTC
14	.	TRBV13	.	TRBJ2-7	CASSLGSITYEQYF	TGTGCCAGCAGCTTAGGCTCGATAACCTACGAGCAGTACTTC
18	TRBD1	TRBV19	.	TRBJ1-5	CASSTFQYRGQNNQPQHF	TGTGCCAGTAGTACCTTCCAATACAGGGGGCAAAACAATCAGCCCCAGCATTTT
14	.	TRBV28	.	TRBJ1-2	CASSLWSGGYGYTF	TGTGCCAGCAGTTTATGGTCCGGGGGCTATGGCTACACCTTC
14	.	TRBV9	.	TRBJ1-6	CASSVTDDNSPLHF	TGTGCCAGCAGCGTGACAGACGATAATTCACCCCTCCACTTT
12	.	TRBV30	many	TRBJ2-3	CAWSTITDTQYF	TGTGCCTGGAGTACAATCACAGATACGCAGTATTTT
18	TRBD1	TRBV7-9	.	TRBJ1-5	CASSFGTGGRYSNQPQHF	TGTGCCAGCAGCTTTGGGACAGGGGGCCGTTATAGCAATCAGCCCCAGCATTTT
15	.	TRBV4-2	many	TRBJ1-1	CASSALTRLDTEAFF	TGTGCCAGCAGCGCCCTAACAAGATTGGACACTGAAGCTTTCTTT